What follows are 6 T cell receptor beta chains derived from one specimen sequenced in a study of cytomegalovirus exposure and HLA in healthy donors. Vbeta (60) and Jbeta (13) primers were used in the PCR. This table comes from immunoSEQ multiplex PCR, and its TCRdb copy is limited to in-frame clones, with some not included. The sample has roughly 160,000 clones, around 85% seen once. The sequenced sample consisted of PBMCs. The receptors originated from a boy aged 2-9 years in good health and CMV-seronegative.

The rearrangement links TRBV28 to TRBJ2-7, with D perhaps TRBD2 (6 bases). V was clipped by 11 bases and J by 2 bases, with 16 bases between them. Germline V lookup: CDR1 MDHEN, CDR2 SYDVKM. The CDR3 is 13 residues long. The CDR3 is CASGGSGAYEQYF. DNA for the CDR3: TGTGCCTCTGGGGGGAGTGGAGCCTACGAGCAGTACTTC.

The chain has TRBV10-3 and TRBJ1-5, with TRBD1 matching 7 bases. The CDR3 runs to 14 residues. V was clipped by 0 bases and J by 6 bases; unmatched bases: 2. CDR1 is ENHRY and CDR2 is SYGVKD in the germline V gene. The CDR3 is CAISESTGRQPQHF. The CDR3 nucleotides are TGTGCCATCAGTGAGTCGACAGGGCGTCAGCCCCAGCATTTT.

The chain uses TRBV6-1 and TRBJ2-2, with D perhaps matching TRBD1 (5 bases). The germline V gene encodes CDR1 MNHNS and CDR2 SASEGT. The CDR3 sequence is 13 residues long. Trimming removed 7 bases from V and 3 bases from J, with 9 bases in between. CDR3 DNA sequence: TGTGCCAGCATAACAGGTTACACCGGGGAGCTGTTTTTT. Protein: CASITGYTGELFF.

The rearrangement uses TRBV2 and TRBJ1-2; D unresolved. Looked up from germline, CDR1 is SNHLY and CDR2 is FYNNEI. Trimming stripped 1 base from V and 0 bases from J, with 6 bases between. The length of the CDR3 is 14 residues. The CDR3 DNA follows: TGTGCCAGCAGTGAAGGCGGGGCTAACTATGGCTACACCTTC. This encodes CASSEGGANYGYTF.

V usage is TRBV7-9 and J usage is TRBJ2-7, with a weak D call TRBD1 (6 bases). The CDR3 runs 9 residues. CDR1 and CDR2 (germline): SEHNR, FQNEAQ (reference sequence). The CDR3 DNA reads as TGTTCCAGCGCACAGGGCAGGCAAGTC. Residues: CSSAQGRQV.

Concerning this clone: Different DNA sequences within this sample yield the same CDR3. The V and J genes are TRBV27 and TRBJ2-1, with TRBD2 matching over 12 bases. The CDR3 runs 14 residues. Unmatched junction bases numbered 0, after V lost 6 bases and J lost 3 bases. Germline V gene data show CDR1 as MNHEY and CDR2 as SMNVEV (reference sequence). The CDR3 coding sequence is TGTGCCAGCAGGACTAGCGGGAGCTACAATGAGCAGTTCTTC. Protein sequence: CASRTSGSYNEQFF.